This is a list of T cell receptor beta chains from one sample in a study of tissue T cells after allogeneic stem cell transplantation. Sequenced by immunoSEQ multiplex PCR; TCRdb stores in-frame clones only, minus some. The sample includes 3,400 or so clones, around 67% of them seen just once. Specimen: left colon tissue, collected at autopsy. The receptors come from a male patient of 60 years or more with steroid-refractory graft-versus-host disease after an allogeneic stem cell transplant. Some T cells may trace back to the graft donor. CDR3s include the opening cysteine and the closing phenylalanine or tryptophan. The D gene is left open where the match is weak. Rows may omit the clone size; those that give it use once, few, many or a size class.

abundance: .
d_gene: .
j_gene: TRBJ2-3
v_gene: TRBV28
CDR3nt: TGTGCCAGTTCCAGACCCTCATTTGGGACGGGGAGCACAGATACGCAGTATTTT
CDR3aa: CASSRPSFGTGSTDTQYF

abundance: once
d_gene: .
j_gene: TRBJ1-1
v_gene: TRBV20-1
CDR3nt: TGCAGTGCGGGGACCGTATATGAAGCTTTCTTT
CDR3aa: CSAGTVYEAFF

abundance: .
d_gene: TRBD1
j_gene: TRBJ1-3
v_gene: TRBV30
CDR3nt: TGTGCCTGGGGACAGGGGGCAGGAAACACCATATATTTT
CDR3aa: CAWGQGAGNTIYF

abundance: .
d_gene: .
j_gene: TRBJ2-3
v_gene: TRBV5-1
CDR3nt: TGCGCCAGCAGCTTGGCAGGGGTAGATACGCAGTATTTT
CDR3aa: CASSLAGVDTQYF

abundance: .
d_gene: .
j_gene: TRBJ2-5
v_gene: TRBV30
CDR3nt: TGTGCCTGGAGTGTAGTCGGGCGGGCTGTAGGGACCCAGTACTTC
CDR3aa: CAWSVVGRAVGTQYF

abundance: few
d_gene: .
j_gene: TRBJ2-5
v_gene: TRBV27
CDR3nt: TGTGCCAGCAGTTCTGGACGATTCCAAGAGACCCAGTACTTC
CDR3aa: CASSSGRFQETQYF

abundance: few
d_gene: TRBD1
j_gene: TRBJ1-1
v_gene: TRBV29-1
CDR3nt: TGCAGCATTAGACAGGGGGGGAACACTGAAGCTTTCTTT
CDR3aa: CSIRQGGNTEAFF

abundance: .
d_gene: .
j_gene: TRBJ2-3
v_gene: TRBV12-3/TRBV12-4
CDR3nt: TGTGCCAGCAGTCCGAGTCTGGCAGATACGCAGTATTTT
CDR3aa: CASSPSLADTQYF

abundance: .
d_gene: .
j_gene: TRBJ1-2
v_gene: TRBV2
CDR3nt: TGTGCCAGCAGTGAGCCCAATCGGGGCTACACCTTC
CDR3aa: CASSEPNRGYTF

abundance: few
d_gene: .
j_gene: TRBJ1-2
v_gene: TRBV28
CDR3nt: TGTGCCAGCAGTTTTTTGGGGGGAGGAAGCTATGGCTACACCTTC
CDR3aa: CASSFLGGGSYGYTF

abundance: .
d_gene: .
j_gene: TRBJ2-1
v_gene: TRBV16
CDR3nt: TGTGCCAGCAGCCAAGGGCGGGGAGATGAGCAGTTCTTC
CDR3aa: CASSQGRGDEQFF